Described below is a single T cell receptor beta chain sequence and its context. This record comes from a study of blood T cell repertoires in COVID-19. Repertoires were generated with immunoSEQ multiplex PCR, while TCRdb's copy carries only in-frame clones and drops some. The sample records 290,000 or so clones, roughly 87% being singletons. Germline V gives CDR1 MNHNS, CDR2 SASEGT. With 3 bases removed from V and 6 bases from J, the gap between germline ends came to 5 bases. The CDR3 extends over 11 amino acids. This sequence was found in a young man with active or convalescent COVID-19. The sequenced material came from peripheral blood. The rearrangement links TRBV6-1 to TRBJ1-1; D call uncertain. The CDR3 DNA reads TGTGCCAGCAGTGATTTCGCTGAAGCTTTCTTT. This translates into CASSDFAEAFF.